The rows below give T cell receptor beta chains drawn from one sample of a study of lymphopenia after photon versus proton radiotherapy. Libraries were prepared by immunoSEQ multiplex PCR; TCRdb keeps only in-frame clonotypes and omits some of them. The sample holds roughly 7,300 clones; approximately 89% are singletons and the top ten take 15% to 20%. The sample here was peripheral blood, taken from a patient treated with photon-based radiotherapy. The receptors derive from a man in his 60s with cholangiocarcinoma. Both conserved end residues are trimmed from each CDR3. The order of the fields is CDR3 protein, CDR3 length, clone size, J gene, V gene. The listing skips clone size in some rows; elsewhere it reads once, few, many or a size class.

ASRLESYEQY 10 few TRBJ2-7 TRBV5-1
ASSSSGEQF 9 NA TRBJ2-1 TRBV6-6
ASSRGGVNRKVNEQY 15 NA TRBJ2-7 TRBV14
ASVEVTQETQY 11 few TRBJ2-5 TRBV21-1
ASSLAGTGGIKLF 13 NA TRBJ1-4 TRBV7-8
ASSSARQAKNIQY 13 NA TRBJ2-4 TRBV7-9
AISGGRALFEQY 12 NA TRBJ2-5 TRBV10-3
ASSSRSSGALETQY 14 few TRBJ2-5 TRBV5-4
ASSPLRTEETQY 12 NA TRBJ2-5 TRBV18
ASSISDRGHNEQF 13 NA TRBJ2-1 TRBV19
ASSLSTGETQY 11 NA TRBJ2-5 TRBV28
ASSKITYEQY 10 NA TRBJ2-7 TRBV21-1
ASTSGGFSYGYT 12 NA TRBJ1-2 TRBV6-5
ASSSGGPETQY 11 NA TRBJ2-5 TRBV5-1
ASSLAGRNSPLH 12 NA TRBJ1-6 TRBV5-1
ASNVGYYNEQF 11 NA TRBJ2-1 TRBV19